A single sample gave rise to the 9 T cell receptor beta chains below, sequenced in a study of T cell responses to AZD1222 COVID-19 vaccine. Produced via immunoSEQ multiplex PCR; TCRdb's table is partial and in-frame only. The table includes 100,000 to 150,000 clones, approximately 84% detected once. Material: peripheral blood, obtained on day 0 of AZD1222 vaccination. The receptors shown here come from an adult in good health.

The chain combines TRBV18 with TRBJ2-6; D unclear. Per the germline V gene, CDR1 is KGHSH and CDR2 is LQKENI. The CDR3 length is 14 residues. Trimming took off 1 base at V and 0 bases at J, with 1 base between the two ends. CDR3 sequence: CASSPLSGANVLTF. The DNA of the CDR3 is TGTGCCAGCTCACCACTCTCTGGGGCCAACGTCCTGACTTTC.

The gene calls are TRBV15 and TRBJ2-5; tentatively, D is TRBD2 (5 bases). Germline CDR1 LNHNV, CDR2 YYDKDF (reference sequence). Trimming removed 0 bases from V and 1 base from J, with 12 bases in between. The CDR3 length is 16 residues. The CDR3 DNA reads TGTGCCACCAGCAGAGATGGGAGTGTCGCCCAAGAGACCCAGTACTTC. Its protein is CATSRDGSVAQETQYF.

The J gene is TRBJ1-4, the V gene TRBV19; D is unresolved. V was clipped by 4 bases and J by 7 bases, with 13 bases between them. From germline, CDR1 is LNHDA and CDR2 SQIVND (reference sequence). CDR3 size: 14 residues. In DNA form, the CDR3 reads TGTGCCAGTAGTAATGTTGGACCGGGTGAAAAACTGTTTTTT. It yields the protein CASSNVGPGEKLFF. Based on the CDR3 plus reference TRBV19 and TRBJ1-4, the full variable domain is DGGITQSPKYLFRKEGQNVTLSCEQNLNHDAMYWYRQDPGQGLRLIYYSQIVNDFQKGDIAEGYSVSREKKESFPLTVTSAQKNPTAFYLCASSNVGPGEKLFFGSGTQLSVL.

The chain recombines TRBV5-1 with TRBJ2-3; 13 positions agree with TRBD2. The germline V gene encodes CDR1 SGHRS and CDR2 YFSETQ. The CDR3 runs to 15 residues. The V gene end was trimmed by 5 bases and the J gene end by 2 bases; junction bases not matched to a gene: 2. This chain's CDR3 is CASRTSGGLTDTQYF. CDR3 nucleotide sequence: TGCGCCAGCAGGACTAGCGGGGGGCTCACAGATACGCAGTATTTT.

There are a few counts of this clone. The chain recombines TRBV30 with TRBJ1-2; no reliable D call. V was trimmed by 5 bases and J by 5 bases, leaving 21 bases between them. The CDR3 has 15 amino acids. CDR1 and CDR2 (germline): GTSNPN, SVGIG (reference sequence). CDR3: CAWWGVSHQSYGYTF. The CDR3 DNA reads TGTGCCTGGTGGGGTGTATCCCATCAATCGTATGGCTACACCTTC.

With regard to this clone: The junction and the germline gene differ at one end; a read error may be behind it. V is TRBV28 and J is TRBJ2-7; no reliable D call. The CDR3 totals 11 residues. Germline V lookup: CDR1 MDHEN, CDR2 SYDVKM. CDR3 DNA sequence: TGTGCCAGCAGGGGGTCCTCCGAGCAGTACTTC. Translating gives CASRGSSEQYF.

The chain combines TRBV10-2 with TRBJ2-5; no definite D call. The germline V gene encodes CDR1 WSHSY and CDR2 SAAADI. V was pared by 8 bases and J by 1 base, with 11 bases between. CDR3 size: 13 residues. The CDR3 spells CASGLASQETQYF. CDR3 nucleotides: TGCGCCAGCGGGTTAGCCAGCCAAGAGACCCAGTACTTC.

Comments on this clone: Other DNA sequences in this sample translate to the same CDR3. This chain links TRBV7-9 with TRBJ2-5, with 8 bases that match TRBD2. The V gene's germline CDR1 is SEHNR and CDR2 FQNEAQ (reference sequence). Trimming cost V 1 base and J 4 bases; bases outside gene matches: 5. The CDR3 spans 15 residues. As DNA, the CDR3 is TGTGCCAGCAGCTTAGTCGCGGGGGGAGGAGAGACCCAGTACTTC. Translation: CASSLVAGGGETQYF.

The rearrangement uses TRBV5-1 and TRBJ2-7, with 8 bases that match TRBD1. Looked up from germline, CDR1 is SGHRS and CDR2 is YFSETQ. The CDR3 is 14 amino acids. Trimming took 4 bases from V and 2 from J; bases not matched to a gene: 5. CDR3 protein: CASSPRQGPYEQYF. Written as DNA, the CDR3 is TGCGCCAGCAGCCCCAGACAGGGGCCCTACGAGCAGTACTTC.